This TCR beta chain comes out of a study of cytomegalovirus exposure and HLA in healthy donors. Regarding this clone: The antigen remains undetermined.

PCR employed 60 Vbeta and 13 Jbeta primers. Produced via immunoSEQ multiplex PCR; TCRdb's table is partial and in-frame only. The table records 150,000 or so clones, roughly 80% of them present only once. Findings and caveats of the study: Later on, an analysis showed TCR association rates differing by HLA locus, with DRB1 the most and HLA-C the fewest.

Germline CDR1 and CDR2: SGHVS and FNYEAQ. This CDR3 comprises 13 residues. Trimming cost V 6 bases and J 10 bases; bases outside gene matches: 4. This sequence was found in a male donor in good health and CMV-seropositive. Material: PBMCs. The rearrangement joins TRBV7-6 to TRBJ1-6, with 9 bases that match TRBD1. The CDR3 nucleotides read TGTGCCAGCAGGGGGACAGGGAACTCACCCCTCCACTTT. Translated, it gives CASRGTGNSPLHF.